This T cell receptor (beta chain) comes out of a study of identical twins. It was template switching that added a universal primer site, and there were unique molecular identifiers on the cDNA. Each CDR3 protein is one row after TCRdb ran MiXCR on the 5' RACE reads. The sample records approximately 1.8 million distinct CDR3 sequences, around 33% being singletons. As concerns this clonotype: Antigen specificity is unknown.

Study-level findings and limits: Out-of-frame beta chain sequences displayed weaker excess sharing between twins. The abundant beta clonotypes from cord blood had fewer insertions, and memory repertoires had none of this.

Sequenced input: cord blood. The sequence came from a newborn girl in good health.

The CDR3 DNA follows: TGTGCCAGCAGCTTGCTACGGAGAACTGAAGCTTTCTTT. Its protein is CASSLLRRTEAFF. The chain joins TRBV5-8 to TRBJ1-1; D unresolved. The CDR3 contains 13 residues. The V gene's germline CDR1 is SGHTS and CDR2 YDEGEE. V was pared by 1 base and J by 5 bases, with 9 bases between.